One sample yielded the 9 T cell receptor beta chains listed below, sequenced in a study of T cells after yellow fever vaccination. Each CDR3 protein is one row after TCRdb ran MiXCR on the 5' RACE reads. The table records approximately 180,000 distinct CDR3 sequences, roughly 6.2% of them present only once. This specimen was CD4+ T cells sorted from PBMCs, taken on the day of the first yellow fever vaccination. All receptors come from a man between 18 and 35 years old who received the YFV17D yellow fever vaccine.

This clonotype was counted only a few times. The chain carries TRBV7-2 and TRBJ1-5; D is unclear. Trimming left V 5 bases short and J 11 bases short, with 16 bases between. Germline assignment: CDR1 SGHTA and CDR2 FQGNSA. This CDR3 is built from 13 residues. This CDR3 reads CASSPTRFMAQHF. The CDR3 coding sequence is TGTGCCAGCAGCCCGACCCGGTTCATGGCCCAGCATTTT.

This clonotype was counted many times. The V gene is TRBV27, the J gene TRBJ2-2; a possible D gene is TRBD2 (5 bases). The V end was cut by 3 bases, the J end by 7 bases, with 9 bases between. Germline CDR1 reads MNHEY; CDR2 reads SMNVEV (reference sequence). This CDR3 region has 13 residues. The CDR3 DNA sequence: TGTGCCAGCAGTTTGAGAGGGATCGGGGAGCTGTTTTTT. Translated: CASSLRGIGELFF.

This clonotype was detected ten times or more. The CDR3 DNA reads as TGTGCCAGCTCCCCTCGGGCAGGTAGCTCCTACGAGCAGTACTTC. Its protein is CASSPRAGSSYEQYF. The chain uses TRBV12-3 or TRBV12-4 and TRBJ2-7; D not certain. Trimming pared 8 bases from V and 0 bases from J, leaving 17 bases between. There are 15 residues in the CDR3.

There are many counts of this clonotype. The chain is built from TRBV20-1 and TRBJ2-3, with 11 bases that match TRBD2. This CDR3 spans 14 amino acids. The J segment lost 2 bases and the V segment lost 4 bases, leaving 2 bases of the junction unmatched. In germline, CDR1 is DFQATT, CDR2 SNEGSKA (reference sequence). CDR3 in amino acids: CSATTSGVTDTQYF. The CDR3 coding sequence is TGCAGTGCTACGACTAGCGGGGTCACAGATACGCAGTATTTT.

There are many counts of this clonotype. J is TRBJ1-5 and V is TRBV20-1; D is possibly TRBD1 (6 bases). The germline CDR1 and CDR2 sequences are DFQATT and SNEGSKA (reference sequence). V gave up 5 bases and J gave up 2 bases, with 13 bases separating them. The CDR3 length is 14 residues. The CDR3 coding sequence is TGCAGTGCTTCACAGGGTTTAGGCAATCAGCCCCAGCATTTT. This encodes CSASQGLGNQPQHF.

The chain is built from TRBV20-1 and TRBJ2-1; TRBD1 matches at 7 bases. Germline V gene data show CDR1 as DFQATT and CDR2 as SNEGSKA (reference sequence). Unmatched junction bases numbered 13, after V lost 6 bases and J lost 5 bases. The CDR3 sequence is 15 residues long. CDR3 in DNA: TGCAGTGCAAGGACAGGAGAAAACCTCAACAATGAGCAGTTCTTC. It is translated as CSARTGENLNNEQFF.

Only a few counts were recorded for this clonotype. The chain is built from TRBV6-2 or TRBV6-3 and TRBJ2-5; perhaps TRBD1 as D (6 bases). The CDR3 extends over 16 amino acids. Germline-derived CDR1 and CDR2 are MNHEY and SVGEGT. The germline V and J ends were trimmed by 2 bases and 4 bases, with 17 bases remaining between them. CDR3 nucleotides: TGTGCCAGCAGTTACGCCCCACAGGGTGCCTCAGAGACCCAGTACTTC. This codes for CASSYAPQGASETQYF.

This clonotype occurred a few times. V usage is TRBV9 and J usage is TRBJ2-3; TRBD2 agrees at 8 bases. V was clipped by 0 bases and J by 5 bases; unmatched bases: 17. CDR3 length equals 19 residues. The germline CDR1 and CDR2 sequences are SGDLS and YYNGEE. The CDR3 nucleotides read TGTGCCAGCAGCGTAGGGCCTAGCGGGTATATGACCGGTGGAGATACGCAGTATTTT. This codes for CASSVGPSGYMTGGDTQYF.

The sample holds many counts of this clonotype. The V gene is TRBV4-3, the J gene TRBJ2-3, with D possibly being TRBD1 or TRBD2 (5 bases each). The germline V gene has CDR1 LGHNA and CDR2 YSLEER. The CDR3 has 18 residues. With 0 bases removed from V and 6 bases from J, the gap between germline ends came to 22 bases. The CDR3 region is CASSQDARALSGADTQYF. The DNA of the CDR3 is TGCGCCAGCAGCCAAGATGCCCGCGCCCTATCCGGGGCGGATACGCAGTATTTT.